The 23 T cell receptor beta chains below were found in one sample sequenced in a study of CD8 T cells in ankylosing spondylitis. Study-wide points: A motif in TCR beta, a set of roughly eight highly homologous variants, appeared characteristic of ankylosing spondylitis blood.

Their antigen targets remain unknown. MiXCR was run by TCRdb on the 5' RACE reads, yielding one entry per CDR3 protein. The sample has over 600,000 distinct CDR3 sequences, around 19% seen once. Input material: blood, either unsorted or a sorted T cell fraction (not recorded which). The receptors derive from a male donor with ankylosing spondylitis.

V gene TRBV20-1 combines with J gene TRBJ2-7; TRBD2 is a possible D gene (5 bases). V dropped 0 bases and J dropped 0 bases, with 12 bases sitting between them. The germline V gene has CDR1 DFQATT and CDR2 SNEGSKA (reference sequence). The CDR3 has 15 residues. In nucleotides, the CDR3 is TGCAGTGCTAGAGAGATAGCGAGGAGCTCCTACGAGCAGTACTTC. The encoded protein is CSAREIARSSYEQYF.

This chain joins TRBV20-1 and TRBJ1-3; 7 bases are a match to TRBD1. With V trimmed by 1 base and J by 4 bases, 4 bases remained unmatched. Germline V gene lookup returns CDR1 DFQATT and CDR2 SNEGSKA (reference sequence). The CDR3 covers 14 residues. CDR3 sequence reads: CSARAGTVGNTIYF. The CDR3 nucleotides read TGCAGTGCTAGAGCCGGGACAGTCGGAAACACCATATATTTT.

There are a few counts of this clonotype. This rearrangement joins TRBV12-3 or TRBV12-4 to TRBJ2-3, with a weak D call TRBD2 (6 bases). V lost 5 bases and J lost 2, with 14 bases in between. This CDR3 has 15 residues. CDR3 region: CASSPGRGDTDTQYF. The CDR3, as DNA: TGTGCCAGCAGTCCCGGGCGGGGCGACACAGATACGCAGTATTTT.

This clonotype has at least ten counts. The genes are TRBV7-3 and TRBJ2-5; D call uncertain. Per the germline V gene, CDR1 is SGHTA and CDR2 is FQGTGA. The CDR3 consists of 13 residues. Deletions cut 3 bases from V and 3 bases from J, with 8 bases between. CDR3 sequence: CASSLLAEETQYF. The CDR3 coding sequence is TGTGCCAGCAGCTTGTTAGCAGAAGAGACCCAGTACTTC.

This rearrangement joins TRBV20-1 to TRBJ2-2; D unresolved. Looked up from germline, CDR1 is DFQATT and CDR2 is SNEGSKA (reference sequence). This CDR3 is built from 13 residues. Trimming took off 4 bases at V and 3 bases at J, with 9 bases between the two ends. The CDR3 protein is CSAISIDTGELFF. The CDR3 coding sequence is TGCAGTGCTATCTCTATAGACACCGGGGAGCTGTTTTTT.

The V and J genes are TRBV21-1 and TRBJ2-7; no check of the table's D call, TRBD1, against the DNA was made. TRBV21-1 is a pseudogene segment. The CDR3 is 12 residues long. In nucleotides, the CDR3 is TGTGCCACCGTGGACAGGGGATCCGAGCAGTACTTC. Protein sequence: CATVDRGSEQYF.

The V gene is TRBV27, the J gene TRBJ1-4; TRBD1 matches 7 bases. Unmatched junction bases numbered 7, after V lost 5 bases and J lost 4 bases. Per germline, CDR1 MNHEY and CDR2 SMNVEV (reference sequence). This CDR3 spans 15 amino acids. CDR3 sequence: CASSTLRDSNEKLFF. DNA of the CDR3: TGTGCCAGCAGTACACTCCGGGACAGTAATGAAAAACTGTTTTTT.

This clonotype was found a few times. The rearrangement links TRBV7-8 to TRBJ2-1; D perhaps matches TRBD1 (6 bases). CDR3 length: 14 amino acids. Germline V gives CDR1 SGHVS, CDR2 FQNEAQ. Trimming took 6 bases from V and 0 from J, leaving 9 bases between them. CDR3 amino acids: CASRRGGSYNEQFF. Here the CDR3 DNA reads TGTGCCAGCAGGCGAGGGGGCTCCTACAATGAGCAGTTCTTC.

This clonotype has only a few counts. V gene TRBV12-3 or TRBV12-4 combines with J gene TRBJ1-3; 7 bases are shared with TRBD1. CDR3 length: 14 amino acids. Germline trimming cut 6 bases from V and 1 base from J; bases unmatched to any gene: 3. The CDR3 loop is CASRKGASGNTIYF. CDR3 bases: TGTGCCAGCAGGAAGGGGGCGTCTGGAAACACCATATATTTT.

The V call is TRBV6-2 or TRBV6-3, the J call TRBJ1-1; no clear D. Germline V gives CDR1 MNHEY, CDR2 SVGEGT. V dropped 5 bases and J dropped 5 bases, with 9 bases sitting between them. The CDR3 has 12 residues. The CDR3 DNA reads TGTGCCAGCAGTAGTTGGGAGACTGAAGCTTTCTTT. This gives the protein CASSSWETEAFF.

The chain links TRBV24-1 to TRBJ1-5; D is perhaps TRBD1 (6 bases). Germline V gene lookup returns CDR1 KGHDR and CDR2 SFDVKD. Trimming took off 10 bases at V and 6 bases at J, with 12 bases between the two ends. The CDR3 extends over 12 amino acids. CDR3 protein: CATNREGQPQHF. In nucleotides, the CDR3 is TGTGCCACTAACAGGGAGGGTCAGCCCCAGCATTTT.

This sequence joins TRBV2 and TRBJ1-1; D not certain. Trimming shortened V by 2 bases and J by 1 base, and 8 bases separated the two germline ends. This CDR3 has 14 residues. Per the germline V gene, CDR1 is SNHLY and CDR2 is FYNNEI. CDR3 DNA sequence: TGTGCCAGCAGTGAAACGCCCGAGAACACTGAAGCTTTCTTT. Its protein product is CASSETPENTEAFF.

This clonotype was observed a handful of times. The CDR3 here is CASSARSRGTQYF. The CDR3 coding sequence is TGTGCCAGCAGTGCCCGGTCCCGAGGTACGCAGTATTTT. The chain uses TRBV12-3 or TRBV12-4 and TRBJ2-3; no firm D call. Deletions cut 5 bases from V and 8 bases from J, with 14 bases between. The CDR3 is 13 amino acids.

This clonotype was picked up a small number of times. This chain links TRBV7-9 with TRBJ2-3, with D uncertain. This CDR3 has 15 residues. Trimming shortened V by 0 bases and J by 1 base, and 8 bases separated the two germline ends. CDR1 is SEHNR and CDR2 is FQNEAQ in the germline V gene (reference sequence). The CDR3 here is CASSLAQPRTDTQYF. As DNA, the CDR3 is TGTGCCAGCAGCTTAGCGCAACCACGCACAGATACGCAGTATTTT.

The chain joins TRBV20-1 to TRBJ2-2; the match to TRBD2 covers 7 bases. The CDR3 spans 13 residues. V was clipped by 6 bases and J by 6 bases; unmatched bases: 7. Germline CDR1 DFQATT, CDR2 SNEGSKA (reference sequence). Written as DNA, the CDR3 is TGCAGTGCCCGACTAGCTCCTTCCGGGGAGCTGTTTTTT. It yields the protein CSARLAPSGELFF.

This clonotype was seen more than once but under ten times. J is TRBJ1-6 and V is TRBV5-1; TRBD1 matches 8 bases. The CDR3 spans 17 residues. Germline lookup yields CDR1 SGHRS and CDR2 YFSETQ. With 1 base clipped from V and 3 bases from J, the junction kept 6 bases outside the gene matches. DNA for the CDR3: TGCGCCAGCAGCTTGAGCCTGGGGACAGGCTATAATTCACCCCTCCACTTT. Its protein product is CASSLSLGTGYNSPLHF.

Only a few counts were recorded for this clonotype. The chain is built from TRBV29-1 and TRBJ1-1, with D maybe TRBD1 (6 bases). The CDR3 spans 11 residues. CDR1 is SQVTM and CDR2 is ANQGSEA in the germline V gene. The germline V and J ends were trimmed by 7 bases and 10 bases, with 16 bases remaining between them. CDR3 DNA: TGCAGCGCACGGGACACAATGGGAGCTTTCTTT. Its protein product is CSARDTMGAFF.

This clonotype appeared a few times. The CDR3 here is CASNDLARGVGANVLTF. For the CDR3, the DNA is TGTGCCAGCAACGACTTAGCCCGGGGGGTTGGGGCCAACGTCCTGACTTTC. This chain uses TRBV12-3 or TRBV12-4 with TRBJ2-6, with 7 bases aligning to TRBD2. After removal of 7 bases from V and 3 bases from J, the junction contained 12 bases not matched to a gene. There are 17 residues in the CDR3.

The chain employs TRBV20-1 and TRBJ2-4; D perhaps matches TRBD2 (5 bases). The CDR3 runs to 13 residues. CDR1 is DFQATT, CDR2 SNEGSKA, per germline (reference sequence). The germline V and J ends were trimmed by 2 bases and 4 bases, with 9 bases remaining between them. The CDR3 here is CSARYSGKNIQYF. The CDR3 DNA reads TGCAGTGCTAGATACAGCGGAAAAAACATTCAGTACTTC.

This chain's CDR3 is CASSQEWGLPETQYF. The CDR3 DNA reads TGCGCCAGCAGCCAAGAATGGGGACTACCAGAGACCCAGTACTTC. The chain uses TRBV4-1 and TRBJ2-5, with 7 bases identical to TRBD2. Looked up from germline, CDR1 is MGHRA and CDR2 is YSYEKL. The CDR3 sequence is 15 residues long. Unmatched junction bases numbered 5, after V lost 0 bases and J lost 4 bases.

V usage is TRBV7-9 and J usage is TRBJ1-2; D gene ambiguous. Trimming took off 0 bases at V and 4 bases at J, with 12 bases between the two ends. Germline lookup yields CDR1 SEHNR and CDR2 FQNEAQ (reference sequence). The CDR3 extends over 15 amino acids. CDR3 protein: CASSLAGKGPYGYTF. For the CDR3, the DNA is TGTGCCAGCAGCTTAGCAGGCAAAGGGCCCTATGGCTACACCTTC.

This clonotype was counted many times. V is TRBV7-6 and J is TRBJ1-1; no clear D. The CDR3 has 14 residues. The V end lost 1 base, the J end lost 1 base, and 7 bases lay between the germline ends. Germline CDR1 is SGHVS and CDR2 is FNYEAQ. CDR3 protein: CASSLVLGNTEAFF. CDR3 coding DNA: TGTGCCAGCAGCTTAGTCCTGGGGAACACTGAAGCTTTCTTT. Filled out from reference TRBV7-6 and TRBJ1-1, the complete variable domain reads GAGVSQSPRYKVTKRGQDVALRCDPISGHVSLYWYRQALGQGPEFLTYFNYEAQQDKSGLPNDRFSAERPEGSISTLTIQRTEQRDSAMYRCASSLVLGNTEAFFGQGTRLTVV.

This clonotype was counted at least ten times. DNA for the CDR3: TGTGCCAGCAATCCCGGACACCTAGACTACGAGCAGTACTTC. Translation: CASNPGHLDYEQYF. The chain employs TRBV12-3 or TRBV12-4 and TRBJ2-7; D might be TRBD1 (5 bases). The CDR3 is 14 amino acids. Trimming removed 7 bases at V and 3 bases at J, with 16 bases between.